This T cell receptor beta chain was captured by sequencing in a study of radiotherapy plus CTLA-4 blockade in lung cancer. Data came from immunoSEQ multiplex PCR; TCRdb stores just in-frame clones and leaves some out. The sample includes 110,000 or so clones, roughly 80% of them seen just once. In the case of this clone: What it binds is not known.

Between the trimmed V and J ends, which lost 5 bases and 2 bases, there was a span of 13 bases. The length of the CDR3 is 14 residues. Germline CDR1 MNHNY, CDR2 SVGAGI (reference sequence). Study findings and constraints: Reported findings show early blood T cell clone dynamics, with interferon-beta, best predicted response.

In chemo-refractory metastatic non-small-cell lung cancer, patients got ipilimumab CTLA-4 blockade together with focal radiation. The source was peripheral blood, collected from a patient treated with radiotherapy plus ipilimumab. The chain recombines TRBV6-6 with TRBJ2-7; a weak D match, TRBD1 (8 bases). This clonotype was sampled from a human donor with non-small cell lung cancer who had a partial response to radiotherapy plus ipilimumab. CDR3 residues: CASSHRGGPYEQYF. CDR3 DNA sequence: TGTGCCAGCAGTCACAGGGGGGGACCCTACGAGCAGTACTTC.